A single sample is the source of the 5 T cell receptor beta chains below, sequenced in a study of T-cell reconstitution after alpha-beta-depleted transplantation in children (dated by TCRdb to the mid-2010s). The receptor library was made with PCR. The run used an Illumina HiSeq 2500. TCR libraries were prepared with molecular barcoding, using unique molecular identifiers to normalize TCRbeta repertoire quantification. The raw public data were reprocessed by TCRdb itself: fastp quality trimming at Q25, MiXCR clonotype calling, in-frame beta chains only. Each entry merges the rows of one CDR3 protein and shows their most common DNA and genes. A total of hundreds of thousands of distinct CDR3 sequences appear in this sample, around 16% of them only once. The ten most abundant clones make up more than 2.5% of the sample. The sample consisted of PBMCs from the stem cell graft donor, taken from the stem cell graft. The receptors originated from a human donor who donated a stem cell graft to a child with acute lymphoblastic leukemia.

This chain connects TRBV12-3 or TRBV12-4 to TRBJ2-3; TRBD2 matches 8 bases. The CDR3 runs to 16 residues. J was trimmed by 4 bases and V by 5 bases; bases with no gene match: 11. CDR3 loop: CASSRREREPPDTQYF. The DNA of the CDR3 is TGTGCCAGCAGTAGGAGAGAGCGGGAGCCCCCAGATACGCAGTATTTT.

Only a few counts were recorded for this clonotype. CDR3 DNA sequence: TGCAGCGTTTGGAAGGGCCCCTACGAGCAGTACTTC. Protein sequence: CSVWKGPYEQYF. The V call is TRBV29-1, the J call TRBJ2-7; D is uncertain. Germline-derived CDR1 and CDR2 are SQVTM and ANQGSEA. CDR3 length equals 12 residues. The V end was cut by 5 bases, the J end by 2 bases, with 10 bases between.

This clonotype was counted a few times. V usage is TRBV4-2 and J usage is TRBJ2-1, with a possible D match to TRBD1 (5 bases). Trimming cost V 0 bases and J 10 bases, with 13 bases left between them. CDR1 is LGHNA, CDR2 YNFKEQ, per germline. This CDR3 has 14 residues. The CDR3 nucleotides read TGTGCCAGCAGCCAAGATCTGGGGCGGCGAGAGCAGTTCTTC. Protein product: CASSQDLGRREQFF.

In this sample, this clonotype turned up a few times. The chain employs TRBV20-1 and TRBJ2-1; 9 bases map to TRBD1. J was trimmed by 10 bases and V by 6 bases; bases with no gene match: 4. CDR1 is DFQATT and CDR2 is SNEGSKA in the germline V gene (reference sequence). The CDR3 consists of 11 residues. Written as DNA, the CDR3 is TGCAGTGCGAGGACAGGGGCCGAGCAGTTCTTC. It is translated as CSARTGAEQFF.

In its sample, this clonotype was seen a few times. V and J are TRBV25-1 and TRBJ1-2; TRBD1 aligns across 9 bases. Germline V gene lookup returns CDR1 MGHDK and CDR2 SYGVNS. Trimming cost V 3 bases and J 8 bases; bases outside gene matches: 4. The CDR3 is 13 amino acids. The DNA for the CDR3 is TGTGCCAGCAGTGAGACAGGGGGGAACGGCTACACCTTC. Amino acids: CASSETGGNGYTF.